A single sample is the source of the 18 T cell receptor beta chains below, sequenced in a study of STAT5B mutations in CD4+ large granular lymphocyte leukemia. The data were produced by immunoSEQ multiplex PCR, yet TCRdb's version contains in-frame clones alone and is incomplete. The table has around 50,000 clones, roughly 84% seen once; the top ten hold less than 0.4%. Sequencing was carried out using CD4+ T cells from blood buffy coats. The receptors derive from a human donor in good health.

The chain links TRBV5-1 to TRBJ1-1, with 9 bases matching TRBD1. The CDR3 has 14 amino acids. CDR1 is SGHRS, CDR2 YFSETQ, per germline. V shed 0 bases and J 5 bases; nucleotides not matched to a gene: 2. The CDR3 bases are TGCGCCAGCAGCTTGGGACAGGGGGGGACTGAAGCTTTCTTT. It translates to CASSLGQGGTEAFF.

The chain has TRBV6-5 and TRBJ2-7; TRBD2 aligns across 7 bases. J lost 6 bases, V lost 4 bases, and 15 bases had no gene match. The CDR3 is 16 residues long. Germline CDR1 MNHEY, CDR2 SVGAGI. Here the CDR3 reads CASSSPMASGIIEQYF. DNA for the CDR3: TGTGCCAGCAGTTCCCCGATGGCCAGCGGGATAATCGAGCAGTACTTC.

The rearrangement links TRBV19 to TRBJ1-5; TRBD1 aligns across 11 bases. The germline V gene has CDR1 LNHDA and CDR2 SQIVND (reference sequence). V lost 0 bases and J lost 5; bases outside the gene matches: 24. The CDR3 is 23 residues long. DNA of the CDR3: TGTGCCAGTAGTATAGACGTCCGCGGTTGGACAGGGGGCCGACCATCGACCTATCAGCCCCAGCATTTT. Residues: CASSIDVRGWTGGRPSTYQPQHF.

J is TRBJ1-4 and V is TRBV4-2; the match to TRBD1 covers 8 bases. The V and J ends lost 3 bases and 8 bases, in that order; junction bases with no gene match: 11. Germline CDR1 LGHNA, CDR2 YNFKEQ. The CDR3 consists of 16 residues. The CDR3 loop is CASSQPPGTGDEKLFF. The CDR3, as DNA: TGTGCCAGCAGCCAGCCTCCCGGGACAGGCGACGAAAAACTGTTTTTT.

This chain links TRBV7-9 with TRBJ1-1; D is unresolved. The V gene lost 3 bases and the J gene lost 8 bases, with 7 bases spanning the gap. CDR3 length equals 11 residues. Germline assignment: CDR1 SEHNR and CDR2 FQNEAQ (reference sequence). The CDR3 nucleotides read TGTGCCAGCAGCTTTTCACGGGAAGCTTTCTTT. Its translation is CASSFSREAFF.

CDR3 protein: CASSPRDKNTGELFF. The CDR3, as DNA: TGTGCCAGCTCACCACGGGACAAGAACACCGGGGAGCTGTTTTTT. The chain uses TRBV18 and TRBJ2-2, with D possibly being TRBD1 (6 bases). CDR3 length: 15 residues. Looked up from germline, CDR1 is KGHSH and CDR2 is LQKENI. Trimming removed 1 base from V and 1 base from J, with 7 bases in between.

This chain connects TRBV6-1 to TRBJ2-2, with TRBD1 matching over 9 bases. The CDR3 length is 14 residues. Germline assignment: CDR1 MNHNS and CDR2 SASEGT. V was pared by 6 bases and J by 4 bases, with 3 bases of the junction left unmatched. The CDR3 DNA reads TGTGCCAGCAGCCGGGACAGGGCCACCGGGGAGCTGTTTTTT. Its protein product is CASSRDRATGELFF.

The CDR3 DNA is TGCAGCGTTGCAGAGAATGAAAAACTGTTTTTT. It codes for CSVAENEKLFF. The V gene is TRBV29-1, the J gene TRBJ1-4, with unresolved D. The CDR3 sequence is 11 residues long. Germline V gives CDR1 SQVTM, CDR2 ANQGSEA. V lost 4 bases, J lost 5 bases, and 5 bases lay in between.

The chain employs TRBV5-4 and TRBJ1-1, with D possibly being TRBD1 (6 bases). V was cut by 3 bases and J by 1 base, with 10 bases left in between. The CDR3 length is 14 residues. CDR1 SGHNT and CDR2 YYREEE come from the germline V gene (reference sequence). This chain's CDR3 is CASSYARGNTEAFF. As DNA, the CDR3 is TGTGCCAGCAGCTACGCCAGGGGGAACACTGAAGCTTTCTTT. Full variable domain (remainder filled in from reference TRBV5-4 and TRBJ1-1): ETGVTQSPTHLIKTRGQQVTLRCSSQSGHNTVSWYQQALGQGPQFIFQYYREEENGRGNFPPRFSGLQFPNYSSELNVNALELDDSALYLCASSYARGNTEAFFGQGTRLTVV.

The chain links TRBV19 to TRBJ2-1; D not resolved. The CDR3 totals 15 residues. Trimming stripped 6 bases from V and 9 bases from J, with 21 bases between. Per the germline V gene, CDR1 is LNHDA and CDR2 is SQIVND (reference sequence). In DNA form, the CDR3 reads TGTGCCAGTAGACTGCTGCGGACGGAATCCGGTGAGCAGTTCTTC. Its translation is CASRLLRTESGEQFF.

The chain joins TRBV29-1 to TRBJ1-1; 7 bases are shared with TRBD1. CDR1 is SQVTM, CDR2 ANQGSEA, per germline. CDR3 length equals 13 residues. The V and J ends lost 2 bases and 3 bases, in that order; junction bases with no gene match: 3. The CDR3 nucleotides are TGCAGCGTTGAAAGGGGGCAGGACACTGAAGCTTTCTTT. This encodes CSVERGQDTEAFF.

CDR3 sequence (DNA): TGTGCCAGCAGCTCGGACGGTATATCGACTGAAGCTTTCTTT. Translated, it gives CASSSDGISTEAFF. V and J are TRBV11-3 and TRBJ1-1, with no clear D. CDR1 is SGHNT and CDR2 is YENEEA in the germline V gene. This CDR3 is 14 amino acids long. Trimming shortened V by 4 bases and J by 5 bases, and 14 bases separated the two germline ends.

This rearrangement joins TRBV6-6 to TRBJ2-4, with D perhaps TRBD2 (6 bases). Germline CDR1 and CDR2: MNHNY and SVGAGI (reference sequence). The CDR3 extends over 15 amino acids. V gave up 0 bases and J gave up 5 bases, with 11 bases separating them. The chain's CDR3 is CASSYSQRVENIQYF. CDR3 DNA: TGTGCCAGCAGTTACTCTCAGCGGGTTGAAAACATTCAGTACTTC.

This clone was recorded once. V usage is TRBV30 and J usage is TRBJ1-3; D is ambiguous. The germline V gene has CDR1 GTSNPN and CDR2 SVGIG (reference sequence). Trimming cost V 0 bases and J 3 bases, with 9 bases left between them. The CDR3 is made up of 14 amino acids. In DNA form, the CDR3 reads TGTGCCTGGAGTGTTGGGAGAGGTGGAAACACCATATATTTT. Translated: CAWSVGRGGNTIYF.

This rearrangement joins TRBV10-3 to TRBJ2-5, with TRBD2 matching over 7 bases. Germline V gives CDR1 ENHRY, CDR2 SYGVKD. The CDR3 sequence is 14 residues long. J gave up 4 bases and V 10 bases, and 12 bases lay outside the gene matches. This chain's CDR3 is CATKAGSSSETQYF. The CDR3 DNA sequence: TGTGCCACTAAAGCGGGAAGTAGCTCAGAGACCCAGTACTTC.

The chain employs TRBV9 and TRBJ2-1, with unresolved D. CDR1 is SGDLS, CDR2 YYNGEE, per germline. The CDR3 has 16 amino acids. Trimming left V 0 bases short and J 7 bases short, with 17 bases between. CDR3 coding DNA: TGTGCCAGCAGCGTAGTAGGCGCGGCGTCCGCTAATGAGCAGTTCTTC. Protein sequence: CASSVVGAASANEQFF.

The V gene is TRBV18, the J gene TRBJ1-4; D is perhaps TRBD1 (5 bases). The germline V gene encodes CDR1 KGHSH and CDR2 LQKENI. The CDR3 is 15 residues long. Trimming removed 4 bases from V and 0 bases from J, with 9 bases in between. CDR3 in DNA: TGTGCCAGCTCACAAGGGGTTCCAACTAATGAAAAACTGTTTTTT. It yields the protein CASSQGVPTNEKLFF.

This clone has only one observation. This sequence joins TRBV4-1 and TRBJ2-3; TRBD2 agrees at 7 bases. V was clipped by 2 bases and J by 5 bases; unmatched bases: 7. This CDR3 comprises 15 residues. Germline V gene data show CDR1 as MGHRA and CDR2 as YSYEKL. Here the CDR3 DNA reads TGCGCCAGCAGCCAACCGCGGGAGACGATAGATACGCAGTATTTT. Translating gives CASSQPRETIDTQYF.